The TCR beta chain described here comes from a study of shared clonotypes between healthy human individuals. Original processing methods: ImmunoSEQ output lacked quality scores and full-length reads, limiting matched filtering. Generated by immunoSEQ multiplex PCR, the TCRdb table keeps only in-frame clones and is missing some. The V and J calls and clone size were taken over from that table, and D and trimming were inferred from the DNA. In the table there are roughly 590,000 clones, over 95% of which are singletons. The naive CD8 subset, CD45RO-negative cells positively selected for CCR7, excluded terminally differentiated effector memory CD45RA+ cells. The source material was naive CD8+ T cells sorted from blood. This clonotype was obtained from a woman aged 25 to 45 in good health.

The DNA for the CDR3 is TGTGCCAGCAGCAAAGAAAGGGGCAGAACTAACTATGGCTACACCTTC. This gives the protein CASSKERGRTNYGYTF. The chain joins TRBV11-1 to TRBJ1-2, with a possible D match to TRBD1 (5 bases). The CDR3 consists of 16 residues. CDR1 and CDR2 (germline): SGHAT, FQDESV (reference sequence). The ends were cut back, 5 bases at V and 0 bases at J, with 16 bases in the middle.